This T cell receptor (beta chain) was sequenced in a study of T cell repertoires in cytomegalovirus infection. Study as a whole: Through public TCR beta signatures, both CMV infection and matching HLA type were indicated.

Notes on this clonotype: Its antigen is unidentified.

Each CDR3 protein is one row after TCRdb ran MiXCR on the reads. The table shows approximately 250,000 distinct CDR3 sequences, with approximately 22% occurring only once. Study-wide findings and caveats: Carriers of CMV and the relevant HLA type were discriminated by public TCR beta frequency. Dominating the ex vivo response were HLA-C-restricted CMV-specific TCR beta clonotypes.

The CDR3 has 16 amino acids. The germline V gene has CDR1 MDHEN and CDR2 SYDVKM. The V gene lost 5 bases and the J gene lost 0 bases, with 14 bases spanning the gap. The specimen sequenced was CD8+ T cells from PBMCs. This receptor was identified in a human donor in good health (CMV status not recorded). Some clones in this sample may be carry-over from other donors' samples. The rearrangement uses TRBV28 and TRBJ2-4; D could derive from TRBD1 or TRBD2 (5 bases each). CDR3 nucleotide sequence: TGTGCCAGCAGTCGAGAGAGGGGCTTAGCCAAAAACATTCAGTACTTC. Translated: CASSRERGLAKNIQYF.